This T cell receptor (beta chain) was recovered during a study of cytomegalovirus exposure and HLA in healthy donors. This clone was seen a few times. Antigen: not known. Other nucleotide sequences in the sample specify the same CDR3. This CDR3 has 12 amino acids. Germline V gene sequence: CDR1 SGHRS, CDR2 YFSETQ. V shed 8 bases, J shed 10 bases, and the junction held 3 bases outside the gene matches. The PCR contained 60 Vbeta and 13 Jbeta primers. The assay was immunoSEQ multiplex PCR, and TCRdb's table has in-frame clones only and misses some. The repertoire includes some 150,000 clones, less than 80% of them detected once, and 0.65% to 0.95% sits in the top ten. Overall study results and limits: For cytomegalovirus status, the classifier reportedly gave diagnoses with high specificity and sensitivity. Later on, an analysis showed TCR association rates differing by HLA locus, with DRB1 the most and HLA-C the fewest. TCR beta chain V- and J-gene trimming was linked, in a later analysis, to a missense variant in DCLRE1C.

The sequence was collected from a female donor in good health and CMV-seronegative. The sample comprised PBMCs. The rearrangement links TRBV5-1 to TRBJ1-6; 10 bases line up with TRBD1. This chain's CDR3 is CASGTGDSPLHF. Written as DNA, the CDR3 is TGCGCCAGTGGGACAGGGGACTCACCCCTCCACTTT.